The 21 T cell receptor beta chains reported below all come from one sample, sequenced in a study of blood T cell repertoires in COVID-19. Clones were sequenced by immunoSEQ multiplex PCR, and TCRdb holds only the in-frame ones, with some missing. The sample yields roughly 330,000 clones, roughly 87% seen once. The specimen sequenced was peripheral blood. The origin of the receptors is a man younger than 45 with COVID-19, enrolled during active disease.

The CDR3 spells CASSLLGTVNSYEQYF. CDR3 coding DNA: TGTGCCAGCAGTTTATTGGGCACGGTCAACTCCTACGAGCAGTACTTC. The V gene is TRBV28, the J gene TRBJ2-7; no firm D call. V lost 1 base and J lost 0, with 13 bases in between. The CDR3 loop spans 16 amino acids. Per germline, CDR1 MDHEN and CDR2 SYDVKM.

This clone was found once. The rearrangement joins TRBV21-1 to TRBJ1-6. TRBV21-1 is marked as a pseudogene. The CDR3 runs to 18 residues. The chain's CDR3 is CASSKGPDSSSYNSPLHF. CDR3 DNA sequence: TGTGCCAGCAGCAAAGGGCCAGATTCTAGCTCCTATAATTCACCCCTCCACTTT.

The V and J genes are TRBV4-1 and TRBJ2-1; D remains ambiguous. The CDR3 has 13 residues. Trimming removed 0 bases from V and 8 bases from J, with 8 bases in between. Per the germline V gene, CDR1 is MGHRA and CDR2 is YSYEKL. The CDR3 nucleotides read TGCGCCAGCAGCCAAGATCACGGGTATGAGCAGTTCTTC. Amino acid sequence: CASSQDHGYEQFF.

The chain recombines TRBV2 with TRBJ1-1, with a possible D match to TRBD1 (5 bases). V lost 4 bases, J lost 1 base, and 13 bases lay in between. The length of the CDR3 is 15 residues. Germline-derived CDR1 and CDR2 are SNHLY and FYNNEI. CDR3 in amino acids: CASSVQGSSNTEAFF. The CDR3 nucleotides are TGTGCCAGCAGTGTTCAGGGATCGTCGAACACTGAAGCTTTCTTT.

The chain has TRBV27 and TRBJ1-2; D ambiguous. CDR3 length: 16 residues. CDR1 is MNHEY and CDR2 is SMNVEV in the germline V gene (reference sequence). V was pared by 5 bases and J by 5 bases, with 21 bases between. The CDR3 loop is CASSRIISGYFYGYTF. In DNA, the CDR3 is TGTGCCAGCAGTAGGATAATATCCGGGTATTTTTATGGCTACACCTTC.

CDR3 loop: CASSTSGEVSYEQYF. In nucleotides, the CDR3 is TGTGCCAGCAGTACTAGCGGGGAGGTCTCCTACGAGCAGTACTTC. The chain joins TRBV28 to TRBJ2-7; the match to TRBD2 covers 10 bases. Per the germline V gene, CDR1 is MDHEN and CDR2 is SYDVKM. Unmatched junction bases numbered 4, after V lost 5 bases and J lost 0 bases. The CDR3 is made up of 15 amino acids.

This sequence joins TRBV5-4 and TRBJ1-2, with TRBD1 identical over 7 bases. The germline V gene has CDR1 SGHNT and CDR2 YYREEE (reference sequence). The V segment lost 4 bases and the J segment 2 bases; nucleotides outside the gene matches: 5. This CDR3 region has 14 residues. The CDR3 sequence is CASSVDRVNYGYTF. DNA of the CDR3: TGTGCCAGCAGCGTCGACAGGGTGAACTATGGCTACACCTTC.

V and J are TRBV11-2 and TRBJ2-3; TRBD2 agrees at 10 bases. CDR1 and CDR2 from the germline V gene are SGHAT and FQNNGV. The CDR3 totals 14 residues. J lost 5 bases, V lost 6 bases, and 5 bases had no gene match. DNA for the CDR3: TGTGCCAGCAGTCTAGCGGGGGTGGGAGATACGCAGTATTTT. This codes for CASSLAGVGDTQYF.

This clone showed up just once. CDR3 sequence: CASTGQFTDTQYF. The CDR3 bases are TGTGCCAGCACTGGGCAGTTCACAGATACGCAGTATTTT. The genes are TRBV2 and TRBJ2-3, with D hard to call. CDR1 is SNHLY and CDR2 is FYNNEI in the germline V gene. V dropped 7 bases and J dropped 2 bases, with 10 bases sitting between them. This CDR3 is built from 13 residues.

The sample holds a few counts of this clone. As DNA, the CDR3 is TGTGCCAGTAGTCCGCGGGACAGGGGGCAAAGCAATCAGCCCCAGCATTTT. Protein: CASSPRDRGQSNQPQHF. V is TRBV19 and J is TRBJ1-5; the match to TRBD1 covers 12 bases. Germline V lookup: CDR1 LNHDA, CDR2 SQIVND (reference sequence). The CDR3 contains 17 residues. J was trimmed by 1 base and V by 5 bases; bases with no gene match: 6.

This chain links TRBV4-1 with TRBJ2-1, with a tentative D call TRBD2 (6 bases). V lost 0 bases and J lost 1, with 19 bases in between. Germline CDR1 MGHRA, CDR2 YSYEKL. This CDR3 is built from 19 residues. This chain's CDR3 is CASSQDVLVGGTSYNEQFF. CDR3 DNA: TGCGCCAGCAGCCAAGACGTTCTGGTCGGGGGAACTTCCTACAATGAGCAGTTCTTC.

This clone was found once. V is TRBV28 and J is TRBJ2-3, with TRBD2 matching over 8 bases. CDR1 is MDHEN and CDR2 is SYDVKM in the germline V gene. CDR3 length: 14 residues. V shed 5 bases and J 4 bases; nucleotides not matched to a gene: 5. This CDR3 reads CASSTRTSPDTQYF. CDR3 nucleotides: TGTGCCAGCAGTACCCGGACTAGCCCAGATACGCAGTATTTT.

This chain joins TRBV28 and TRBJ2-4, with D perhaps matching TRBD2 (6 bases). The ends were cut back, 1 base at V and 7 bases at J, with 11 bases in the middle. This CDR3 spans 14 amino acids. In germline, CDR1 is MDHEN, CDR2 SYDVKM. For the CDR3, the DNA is TGTGCCAGCAGTTTATCCTACCGGGGGAACATTCAGTACTTC. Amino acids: CASSLSYRGNIQYF.

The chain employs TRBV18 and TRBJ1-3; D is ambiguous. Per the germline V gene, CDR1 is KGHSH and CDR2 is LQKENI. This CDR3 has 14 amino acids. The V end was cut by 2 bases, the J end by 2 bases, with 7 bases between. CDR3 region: CASSPSGAGNTIYF. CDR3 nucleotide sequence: TGTGCCAGCTCACCAAGCGGGGCTGGAAACACCATATATTTT.

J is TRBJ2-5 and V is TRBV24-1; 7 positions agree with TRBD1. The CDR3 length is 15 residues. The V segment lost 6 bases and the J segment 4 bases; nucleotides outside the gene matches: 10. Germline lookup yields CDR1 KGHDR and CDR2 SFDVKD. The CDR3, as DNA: TGTGCCACCAGTCAGGGGGTGAAGGTTGGAGAGACCCAGTACTTC. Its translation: CATSQGVKVGETQYF.

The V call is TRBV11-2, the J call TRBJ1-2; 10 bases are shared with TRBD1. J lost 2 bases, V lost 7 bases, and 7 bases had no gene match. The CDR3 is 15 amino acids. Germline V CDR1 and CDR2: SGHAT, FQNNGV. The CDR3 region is CASTGTGVTNYGYTF. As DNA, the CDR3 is TGTGCCAGCACAGGGACAGGGGTCACCAACTATGGCTACACCTTC.

CDR3 protein: CATSRDRSGGSYNEQFF. The DNA of the CDR3 is TGTGCCACCAGCAGAGATCGGAGCGGGGGTTCTTACAATGAGCAGTTCTTC. The genes are TRBV15 and TRBJ2-1; 8 nucleotides agree with TRBD2. The germline V gene has CDR1 LNHNV and CDR2 YYDKDF (reference sequence). Unmatched junction bases numbered 8, after V lost 0 bases and J lost 4 bases. CDR3 length: 17 residues.

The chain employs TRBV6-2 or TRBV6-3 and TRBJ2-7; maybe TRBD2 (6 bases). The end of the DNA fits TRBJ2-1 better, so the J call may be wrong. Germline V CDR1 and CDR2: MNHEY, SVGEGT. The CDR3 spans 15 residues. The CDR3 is CASSYGGVTYNEQFF. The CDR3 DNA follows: TGTGCCAGCAGTTATGGCGGGGTTACCTACAATGAGCAGTTCTTC.

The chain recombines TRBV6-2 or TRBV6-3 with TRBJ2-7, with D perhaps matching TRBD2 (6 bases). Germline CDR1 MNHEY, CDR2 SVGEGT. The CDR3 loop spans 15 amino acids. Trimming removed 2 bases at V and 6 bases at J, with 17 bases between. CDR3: CASSYRAGPPPEQYF. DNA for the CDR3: TGTGCCAGCAGTTACAGGGCGGGACCTCCCCCCGAGCAGTACTTC.

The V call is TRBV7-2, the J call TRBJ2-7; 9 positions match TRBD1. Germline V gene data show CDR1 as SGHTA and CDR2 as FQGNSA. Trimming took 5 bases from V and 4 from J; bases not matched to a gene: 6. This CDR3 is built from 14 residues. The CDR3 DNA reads TGTGCCAGCAGCCCCGGACAGGGGCGTTACGAGCAGTACTTC. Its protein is CASSPGQGRYEQYF.

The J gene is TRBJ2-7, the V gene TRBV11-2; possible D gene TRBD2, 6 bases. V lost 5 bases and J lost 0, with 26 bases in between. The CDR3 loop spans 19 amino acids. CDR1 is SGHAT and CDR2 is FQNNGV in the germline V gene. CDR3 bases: TGTGCCAGCAGCCGGACGGTCCTCAGGTGGGGGACTGACTCCTACGAGCAGTACTTC. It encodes CASSRTVLRWGTDSYEQYF.